This T cell receptor (beta chain) was captured in a study of blood T cell repertoires in COVID-19. Germline values: CDR1 SGHDT, CDR2 YYEEEE. With 7 bases clipped from V and 6 bases from J, the junction kept 10 bases outside the gene matches. The CDR3 runs to 14 residues. The table came from immunoSEQ multiplex PCR; TCRdb's copy has only in-frame clones and leaves some out. The sample has approximately 450,000 clones; over 75% are singletons. J is TRBJ2-1 and V is TRBV5-6; 7 bases fit TRBD2. The clonotype originates from a young man who had recovered from COVID-19. The sequenced sample consisted of PBMCs or T cells enriched from blood (not recorded which). This CDR3 reads CASRGEELVNEQFF. CDR3 nucleotide sequence: TGTGCCAGCCGGGGGGAGGAGCTAGTCAATGAGCAGTTCTTC.